These 5 T cell receptor beta chains originate from one sample sequenced in a study of tumor-infiltrating lymphocytes in localized non-small cell lung cancer. TCRdb keeps only in-frame clones here, not all; method: immunoSEQ multiplex PCR. This sample carries about 7,100 clones, 70% to 80% of them seen once, and the ten largest clones take approximately 8.6%. Sequencing was performed on uninvolved lung tissue not adjacent to the tumor. The source is a human donor with non-small cell lung cancer.

V usage is TRBV6-5 and J usage is TRBJ2-1; 8 bases line up with TRBD2. The ends lost 2 bases at V and 8 bases at J; junction bases unmatched: 8. The CDR3 runs 15 residues. Germline values: CDR1 MNHEY, CDR2 SVGAGI. CDR3 DNA sequence: TGTGCCAGCAGTTACGACACTAGCGGTATGGATGAGCAGTTCTTC. As protein: CASSYDTSGMDEQFF.

The chain links TRBV6-1 to TRBJ2-7; D unclear. The CDR3 consists of 15 residues. CDR1 is MNHNS and CDR2 is SASEGT in the germline V gene. The V end was cut by 3 bases, the J end by 2 bases, with 14 bases between. The CDR3 DNA reads as TGTGCCAGCAGTGAGGAGAGAGGACGGACCTACGAGCAGTACTTC. This translates into CASSEERGRTYEQYF.

The rearrangement uses TRBV30 and TRBJ1-4, with TRBD1 as a possible D gene (5 bases). Germline V CDR1 and CDR2: GTSNPN, SVGIG (reference sequence). CDR3 length: 13 residues. V was clipped by 3 bases and J by 8 bases, with 13 bases between them. The CDR3 region has the DNA TGTGCCTGGAGCCCCGGGACTTCCGAAAAACTGTTTTTT. Its protein product is CAWSPGTSEKLFF.

The rearrangement uses TRBV14 and TRBJ2-7; 8 nucleotides line up with TRBD2. The V gene end was trimmed by 2 bases and the J gene end by 7 bases; junction bases not matched to a gene: 7. Germline V gene lookup returns CDR1 SGHDN and CDR2 FVKESK. CDR3 length: 14 amino acids. The CDR3 DNA is TGTGCCAGCAGCCAAACCGGGACTAGTTTTGAGCAGTACTTC. Protein sequence: CASSQTGTSFEQYF.

The chain combines TRBV6-5 with TRBJ1-3; TRBD1 might be the D (6 bases). The CDR3 is 16 amino acids. Germline-derived CDR1 and CDR2 are MNHEY and SVGAGI. V was pared by 4 bases and J by 0 bases, with 13 bases between. CDR3 region: CASSFTGTLSGNTIYF. In DNA form, the CDR3 reads TGTGCCAGCAGTTTCACAGGGACTCTCTCTGGAAACACCATATATTTT.